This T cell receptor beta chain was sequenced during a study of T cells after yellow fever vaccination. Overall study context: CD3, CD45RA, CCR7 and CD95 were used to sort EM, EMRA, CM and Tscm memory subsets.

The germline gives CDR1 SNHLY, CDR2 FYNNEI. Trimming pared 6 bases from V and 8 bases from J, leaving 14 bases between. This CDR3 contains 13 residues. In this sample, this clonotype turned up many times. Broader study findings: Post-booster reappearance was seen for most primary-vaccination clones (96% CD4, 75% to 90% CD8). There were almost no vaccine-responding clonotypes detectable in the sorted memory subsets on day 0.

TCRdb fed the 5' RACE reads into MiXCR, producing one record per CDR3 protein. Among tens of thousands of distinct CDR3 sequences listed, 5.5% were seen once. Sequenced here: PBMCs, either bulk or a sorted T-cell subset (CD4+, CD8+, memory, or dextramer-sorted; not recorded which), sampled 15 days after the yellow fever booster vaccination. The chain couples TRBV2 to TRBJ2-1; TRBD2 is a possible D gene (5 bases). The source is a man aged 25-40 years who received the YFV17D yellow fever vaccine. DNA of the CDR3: TGTGCCAGCAGAACAGAGGGTTATCATGAGCAGTTCTTC. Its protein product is CASRTEGYHEQFF. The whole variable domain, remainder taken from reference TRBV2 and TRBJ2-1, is EPEVTQTPSHQVTQMGQEVILRCVPISNHLYFYWYRQILGQKVEFLVSFYNNEISEKSEIFDDQFSVERPDGSNFTLKIRSTKLEDSAMYFCASRTEGYHEQFFGPGTRLTVL.